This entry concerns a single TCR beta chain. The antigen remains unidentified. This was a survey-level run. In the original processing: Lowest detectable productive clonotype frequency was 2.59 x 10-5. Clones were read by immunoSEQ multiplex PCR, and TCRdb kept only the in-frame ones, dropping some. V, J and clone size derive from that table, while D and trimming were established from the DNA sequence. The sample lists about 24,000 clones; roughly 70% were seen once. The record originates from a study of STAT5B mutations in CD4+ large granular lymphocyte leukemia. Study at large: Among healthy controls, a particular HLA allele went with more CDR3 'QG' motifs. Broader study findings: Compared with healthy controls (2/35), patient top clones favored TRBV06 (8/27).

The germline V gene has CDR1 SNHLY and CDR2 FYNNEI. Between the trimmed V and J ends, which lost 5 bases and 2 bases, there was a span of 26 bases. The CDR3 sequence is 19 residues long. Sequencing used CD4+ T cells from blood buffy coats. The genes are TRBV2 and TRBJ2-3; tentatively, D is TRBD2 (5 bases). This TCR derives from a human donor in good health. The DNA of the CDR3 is TGTGCCAGCAGTTGGCCCTTGGCGTTAACTAGAATGTACACAGATACGCAGTATTTT. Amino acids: CASSWPLALTRMYTDTQYF.